These 27 T cell receptor beta chains share one sample of origin, sequenced in a study of OX40 agonist ivuxolimab in advanced cancers. Generated by immunoSEQ multiplex PCR, the TCRdb table keeps only in-frame clones and is missing some. The repertoire holds fewer than 30,000 clones, with roughly 85% as singletons. The sequenced sample was CD4+ or CD8+ T cells sorted from blood, obtained in a trial of the OX40 agonist ivuxolimab. The receptor set was obtained from an adult with an advanced solid tumor such as melanoma, head and neck, liver or kidney cancer.

V gene TRBV5-6 combines with J gene TRBJ2-5, with 12 bases aligning to TRBD2. J gave up 1 base and V 4 bases, and 11 bases lay outside the gene matches. Germline-derived CDR1 and CDR2 are SGHDT and YYEEEE. The CDR3 is 18 amino acids. The CDR3 nucleotides are TGTGCCAGCAGCCCCGCCGGACTAGCGGGGCCCTTCCAAGAGACCCAGTACTTC. This gives the protein CASSPAGLAGPFQETQYF.

The rearrangement links TRBV9 to TRBJ2-2; TRBD1 matches at 9 bases. This CDR3 is 15 amino acids long. J gave up 0 bases and V 3 bases, and 0 bases lay outside the gene matches. Germline loops: CDR1 SGDLS, CDR2 YYNGEE. The CDR3 coding sequence is TGTGCCAGCAGCGGGACAGGGGCGAACACCGGGGAGCTGTTTTTT. Translating it yields CASSGTGANTGELFF.

The chain uses TRBV7-9 and TRBJ2-5; 8 positions agree with TRBD2. Germline V lookup: CDR1 SEHNR, CDR2 FQNEAQ (reference sequence). V was clipped by 5 bases and J by 5 bases; unmatched bases: 10. This CDR3 is built from 15 residues. In DNA form, the CDR3 reads TGTGCCAGCAGCCCCGGGGGGGCACCCTTGGAGACCCAGTACTTC. This gives the protein CASSPGGAPLETQYF.

V and J are TRBV15 and TRBJ1-2, with 12 bases lining up with TRBD1. CDR1 LNHNV and CDR2 YYDKDF come from the germline V gene (reference sequence). V dropped 9 bases and J dropped 5; count of bases not matched to a gene: 7. CDR3 length: 14 residues. CDR3 sequence reads: CATNSGQGAYGYTF. As DNA, the CDR3 is TGTGCCACAAATTCGGGACAGGGGGCATATGGCTACACCTTC.

This clone has just a few counts. The genes are TRBV2 and TRBJ1-2; perhaps TRBD1 as D (6 bases). Germline CDR1 SNHLY, CDR2 FYNNEI. The CDR3 contains 16 residues. The V end was cut by 2 bases, the J end by 2 bases, with 15 bases between. The CDR3 nucleotides read TGTGCCAGCAGTGAACGGGGGCGAGGGGGGAACTATGGCTACACCTTC. It is translated as CASSERGRGGNYGYTF.

The chain carries TRBV9 and TRBJ2-7, with D possibly matching TRBD2 (6 bases). The ends were cut back, 5 bases at V and 0 bases at J, with 12 bases in the middle. CDR1 is SGDLS, CDR2 YYNGEE, per germline. The CDR3 is made up of 14 amino acids. In DNA form, the CDR3 reads TGTGCCAGCAGTGGGACTTTTCTCTCCTACGAGCAGTACTTC. Amino acids: CASSGTFLSYEQYF.

The rearrangement uses TRBV14 and TRBJ1-5, with TRBD1 matching 8 bases. CDR3 size: 16 residues. CDR1 is SGHDN, CDR2 FVKESK, per germline. J gave up 5 bases and V 4 bases, and 10 bases lay outside the gene matches. CDR3 bases: TGTGCCAGCAGCCCAGGGACAGGCCTCTCCCATCAGCCCCAGCATTTT. It specifies CASSPGTGLSHQPQHF.

The chain combines TRBV7-9 with TRBJ1-2; D remains ambiguous. The length of the CDR3 is 9 residues. Germline V lookup: CDR1 SEHNR, CDR2 FQNEAQ (reference sequence). Trimming cost V 5 bases and J 13 bases, with 8 bases left between them. The CDR3 sequence is CASSDPGTF. The CDR3 bases are TGTGCCAGCAGCGATCCTGGCACCTTC.

This chain links TRBV7-9 with TRBJ1-2; 7 nucleotides line up with TRBD1. The CDR3 is made up of 13 amino acids. V lost 3 bases to trimming and J lost 4 bases; unmatched junction nucleotides: 2. Per the germline V gene, CDR1 is SEHNR and CDR2 is FQNEAQ (reference sequence). The CDR3 region is CASSFPGGYGYTF. The CDR3 DNA sequence: TGTGCCAGCAGCTTCCCAGGGGGCTATGGCTACACCTTC.

The chain employs TRBV5-5 and TRBJ1-4; possibly TRBD1 for D (6 bases). Germline CDR1 is SGHKS and CDR2 is YYEKEE (reference sequence). V lost 4 bases to trimming and J lost 8 bases, with 18 bases between them. The CDR3 is 15 amino acids. The CDR3 here is CASSLLGRGREKLFF. CDR3 DNA sequence: TGTGCCAGCAGCCTTCTCGGCAGGGGACGAGAAAAACTGTTTTTT.

This clone came up a few times. The chain recombines TRBV11-2 with TRBJ2-7, with D perhaps matching TRBD1 or TRBD2 (5 bases each). The CDR3 has 15 amino acids. V was shortened by 2 bases and J by 5 bases, with 16 bases between the two germline ends. CDR1 and CDR2 from the germline V gene are SGHAT and FQNNGV. CDR3 region: CASSLISGPRNEQYF. DNA of the CDR3: TGTGCCAGCAGCTTAATCTCGGGGCCGAGGAACGAGCAGTACTTC. Full variable domain (remainder filled in from reference TRBV11-2 and TRBJ2-7): EAGVAQSPRYKIIEKRQSVAFWCNPISGHATLYWYQQILGQGPKLLIQFQNNGVVDDSQLPKDRFSAERLKGVDSTLKIQPAKLEDSAVYLCASSLISGPRNEQYFGPGTRLTVT.

This clone was seen a few times. The chain is built from TRBV30 and TRBJ1-5; 7 bases line up with TRBD1. Germline CDR1 and CDR2: GTSNPN and SVGIG (reference sequence). The trim removed 0 bases at V and 6 bases at J, leaving 2 bases unmatched. The CDR3 consists of 13 residues. Written as DNA, the CDR3 is TGTGCCTGGAGTGTGGCAGGGGGTCAGCCCCAGCATTTT. Protein sequence: CAWSVAGGQPQHF. The full variable domain, completed using reference TRBV30 and TRBJ1-5, is SQTIHQWPATLVQPVGSPLSLECTVEGTSNPNLYWYRQAAGRGLQLLFYSVGIGQISSEVPQNLSASRPQDRQFILSSKKLLLSDSGFYLCAWSVAGGQPQHFGDGTRLSIL.

The V and J genes are TRBV27 and TRBJ2-3; weak D call: TRBD1 (6 bases). CDR3 length equals 15 residues. The V gene lost 5 bases and the J gene lost 6 bases, with 18 bases spanning the gap. Germline V lookup: CDR1 MNHEY, CDR2 SMNVEV (reference sequence). The chain's CDR3 is CASSPLLNRVDTQYF. Written as DNA, the CDR3 is TGTGCCAGCAGTCCACTACTGAACAGGGTGGATACGCAGTATTTT.

CDR3 region: CSVEDSTGELFF. In DNA, the CDR3 is TGCAGCGTTGAGGACTCCACCGGGGAGCTGTTTTTT. This sequence joins TRBV29-1 and TRBJ2-2; tentatively, D is TRBD2 (5 bases). V lost 3 bases and J 4 bases, leaving 6 bases between the germline ends. Per germline, CDR1 SQVTM and CDR2 ANQGSEA. The CDR3 is made up of 12 amino acids.

This clone has only one observation. This chain joins TRBV14 and TRBJ2-7; D call uncertain. Trimming cost V 1 base and J 1 base, with 2 bases left between them. CDR1 is SGHDN, CDR2 FVKESK, per germline. This CDR3 is 12 amino acids long. CDR3 coding DNA: TGTGCCAGCAGCCAAGTTTCCTACGAGCAGTACTTC. It translates to CASSQVSYEQYF.

This clone was seen a single time. The rearrangement joins TRBV9 to TRBJ1-2, with 8 bases matching TRBD1. Looked up from germline, CDR1 is SGDLS and CDR2 is YYNGEE. This CDR3 is 16 amino acids long. The junction had 12 bases not matched to a gene; V was cut back by 3 bases and J by 5 bases. The CDR3 bases are TGTGCCAGCAGCGCTCACGCGGGACAGGCGTTGTATGGCTACACCTTC. Amino acid sequence: CASSAHAGQALYGYTF.

This clone was observed a single time. The chain recombines TRBV6-4 with TRBJ1-6, with 10 bases fitting TRBD1. V gave up 6 bases and J gave up 7 bases; unmatched junction bases: 6. The germline CDR1 and CDR2 sequences are MRHNA and SNTAGT. The CDR3 runs to 15 residues. CDR3 DNA sequence: TGTGCCAGCAGGGCTGGGACAGGGGACAATTCACCCCTCCACTTT. It translates to CASRAGTGDNSPLHF.

The chain couples TRBV7-9 to TRBJ1-5; 8 nucleotides match TRBD1. From germline, CDR1 is SEHNR and CDR2 FQNEAQ (reference sequence). V gave up 5 bases and J gave up 0 bases; unmatched junction bases: 9. There are 17 residues in the CDR3. The CDR3 protein is CASSQFGTGDSNQPQHF. The CDR3 bases are TGTGCCAGCAGCCAATTCGGGACAGGAGATAGCAATCAGCCCCAGCATTTT.

This sequence joins TRBV7-9 and TRBJ2-6; D ambiguous. V lost 9 bases and J lost 2, with 8 bases in between. The CDR3 runs 13 residues. Germline V gene sequence: CDR1 SEHNR, CDR2 FQNEAQ (reference sequence). The CDR3 sequence: CASWGTGANVLTF. The CDR3, as DNA: TGTGCCAGTTGGGGAACTGGGGCCAACGTCCTGACTTTC.

This clone showed up just a few times. The CDR3, as DNA: TGTGCCAGCAGCGACAGGACAAACACCGGGGAGCTGTTTTTT. Encoded protein: CASSDRTNTGELFF. This chain links TRBV6-5 with TRBJ2-2; D may be TRBD1 (6 bases). Trimming removed 6 bases at V and 2 bases at J, with 10 bases between. CDR1 and CDR2 (germline): MNHEY, SVGAGI. The CDR3 spans 14 residues.

V gene TRBV7-3 combines with J gene TRBJ1-2, with TRBD1 as a possible D gene (6 bases). Germline CDR1 reads SGHTA; CDR2 reads FQGTGA. The CDR3 runs 16 residues. V lost 0 bases, J lost 6 bases, and 17 bases lay in between. This CDR3 is CASSLTNRDTIHGYTF. CDR3 nucleotides: TGTGCCAGCAGCTTAACAAATCGGGACACTATCCATGGCTACACCTTC.

The chain employs TRBV29-1 and TRBJ2-7; TRBD2 matches at 13 bases. The CDR3 length is 14 residues. J was trimmed by 2 bases and V by 6 bases; bases with no gene match: 4. CDR1 is SQVTM, CDR2 ANQGSEA, per germline. The CDR3 here is CSVALAGGPYEQYF. CDR3 bases: TGCAGCGTCGCACTAGCGGGGGGGCCCTACGAGCAGTACTTC.

V usage is TRBV19 and J usage is TRBJ2-1; 9 nucleotides agree with TRBD2. Germline CDR1 reads LNHDA; CDR2 reads SQIVND (reference sequence). V trimming: 0 bases; J trimming: 4 bases; junction bases outside the gene matches: 4. The CDR3 consists of 16 residues. The CDR3 is CASSIDSGGLYNEQFF. CDR3 DNA sequence: TGTGCCAGTAGTATAGATAGCGGGGGCCTATACAATGAGCAGTTCTTC.

V usage is TRBV27 and J usage is TRBJ2-7; D is possibly TRBD1 or TRBD2 (5 bases each). Germline CDR1 and CDR2: MNHEY and SMNVEV (reference sequence). Trimming removed 5 bases at V and 5 bases at J, with 13 bases between. The CDR3 totals 13 residues. CDR3 protein: CASSLGARDEQYF. DNA of the CDR3: TGTGCCAGCAGTCTCGGGGCCCGCGACGAGCAGTACTTC.

J is TRBJ2-3 and V is TRBV7-6; TRBD1 might be the D (8 bases). CDR3 length equals 17 residues. Germline V gene sequence: CDR1 SGHVS, CDR2 FNYEAQ. V shed 3 bases and J shed 1 base, with 17 bases lying between them. CDR3 sequence reads: CASSFSLTGGGTDTQYF. The DNA for the CDR3 is TGTGCCAGCAGCTTCTCCTTAACAGGGGGGGGCACAGATACGCAGTATTTT.

The chain has TRBV19 and TRBJ1-2; 8 nucleotides align to TRBD1. Germline V gives CDR1 LNHDA, CDR2 SQIVND (reference sequence). The CDR3 is 14 residues long. Trimming took 5 bases from V and 8 from J; bases not matched to a gene: 10. The CDR3 bases are TGTGCCAGTAGTGTTGGGGGACAGGTCCGCGGCTACACCTTC. This translates into CASSVGGQVRGYTF. The full variable domain, rest sourced from reference TRBV19 and TRBJ1-2, is DGGITQSPKYLFRKEGQNVTLSCEQNLNHDAMYWYRQDPGQGLRLIYYSQIVNDFQKGDIAEGYSVSREKKESFPLTVTSAQKNPTAFYLCASSVGGQVRGYTFGSGTRLTVV.

V is TRBV11-1 and J is TRBJ2-7; 10 nucleotides agree with TRBD1. CDR1 and CDR2 from the germline V gene are SGHAT and FQDESV (reference sequence). V lost 5 bases, J lost 6 bases, and 13 bases stayed unmatched. The CDR3 contains 16 residues. DNA for the CDR3: TGTGCCAGCAGCCACCCTGGGACAGGGGAAATCGGCGAGCAGTACTTC. The encoded protein is CASSHPGTGEIGEQYF.